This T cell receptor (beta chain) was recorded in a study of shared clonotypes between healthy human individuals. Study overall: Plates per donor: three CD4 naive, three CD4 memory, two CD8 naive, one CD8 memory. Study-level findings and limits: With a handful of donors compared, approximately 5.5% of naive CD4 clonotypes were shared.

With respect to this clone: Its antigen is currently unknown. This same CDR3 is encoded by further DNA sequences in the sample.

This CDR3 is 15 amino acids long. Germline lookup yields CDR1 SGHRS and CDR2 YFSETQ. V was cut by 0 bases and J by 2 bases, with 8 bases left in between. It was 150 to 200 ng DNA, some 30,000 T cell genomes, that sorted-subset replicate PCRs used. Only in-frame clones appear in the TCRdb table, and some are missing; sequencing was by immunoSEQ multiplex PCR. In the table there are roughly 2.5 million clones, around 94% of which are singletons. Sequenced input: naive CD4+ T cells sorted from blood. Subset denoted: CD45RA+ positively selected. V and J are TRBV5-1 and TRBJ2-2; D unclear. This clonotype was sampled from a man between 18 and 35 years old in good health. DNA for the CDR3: TGCGCCAGCAGCTTGGCTGTGGGAAACACCGGGGAGCTGTTTTTT. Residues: CASSLAVGNTGELFF.